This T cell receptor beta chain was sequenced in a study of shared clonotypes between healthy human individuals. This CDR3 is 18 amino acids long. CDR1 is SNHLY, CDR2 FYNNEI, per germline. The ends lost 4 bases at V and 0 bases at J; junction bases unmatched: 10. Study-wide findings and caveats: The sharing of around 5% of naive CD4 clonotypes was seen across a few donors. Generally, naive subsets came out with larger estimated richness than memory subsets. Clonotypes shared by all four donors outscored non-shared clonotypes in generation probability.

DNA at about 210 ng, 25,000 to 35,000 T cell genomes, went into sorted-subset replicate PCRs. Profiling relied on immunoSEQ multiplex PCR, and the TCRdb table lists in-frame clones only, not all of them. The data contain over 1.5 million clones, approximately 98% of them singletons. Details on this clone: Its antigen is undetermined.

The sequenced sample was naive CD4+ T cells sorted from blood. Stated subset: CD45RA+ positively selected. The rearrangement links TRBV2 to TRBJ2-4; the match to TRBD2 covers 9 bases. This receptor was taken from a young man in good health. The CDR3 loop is CASSGGLAPDLAKNIQYF. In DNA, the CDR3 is TGTGCCAGCAGTGGGGGACTAGCTCCCGATCTAGCCAAAAACATTCAGTACTTC.